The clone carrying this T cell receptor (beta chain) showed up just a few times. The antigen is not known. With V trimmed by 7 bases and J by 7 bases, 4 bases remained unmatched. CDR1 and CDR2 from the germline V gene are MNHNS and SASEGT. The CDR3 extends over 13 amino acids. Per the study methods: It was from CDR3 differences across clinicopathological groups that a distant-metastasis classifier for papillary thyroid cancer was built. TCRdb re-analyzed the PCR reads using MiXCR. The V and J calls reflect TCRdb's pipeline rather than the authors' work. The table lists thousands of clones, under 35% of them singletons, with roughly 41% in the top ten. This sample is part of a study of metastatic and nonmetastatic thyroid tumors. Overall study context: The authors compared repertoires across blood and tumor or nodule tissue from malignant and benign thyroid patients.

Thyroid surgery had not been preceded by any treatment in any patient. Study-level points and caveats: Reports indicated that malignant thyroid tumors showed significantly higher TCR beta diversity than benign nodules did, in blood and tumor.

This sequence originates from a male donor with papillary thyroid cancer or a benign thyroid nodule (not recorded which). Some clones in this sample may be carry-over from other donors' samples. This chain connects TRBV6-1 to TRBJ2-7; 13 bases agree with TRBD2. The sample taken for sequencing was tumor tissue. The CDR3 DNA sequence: TGTGCCAGCATGGAACTAGCGGGAGGGGAGCAGTACTTC. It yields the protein CASMELAGGEQYF.